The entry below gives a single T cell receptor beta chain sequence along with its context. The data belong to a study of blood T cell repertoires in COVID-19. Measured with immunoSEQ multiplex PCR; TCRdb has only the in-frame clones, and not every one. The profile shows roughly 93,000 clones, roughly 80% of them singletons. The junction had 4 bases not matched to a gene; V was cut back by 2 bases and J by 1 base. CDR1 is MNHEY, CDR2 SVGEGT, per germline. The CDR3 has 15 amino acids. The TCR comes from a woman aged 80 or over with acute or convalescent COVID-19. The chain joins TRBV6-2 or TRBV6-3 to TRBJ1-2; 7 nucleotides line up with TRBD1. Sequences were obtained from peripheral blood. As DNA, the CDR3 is TGTGCCAGCAGTTACCCGAACAGGGGTAACTATGGCTACACCTTC. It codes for CASSYPNRGNYGYTF.